Included here is one TCR beta chain sequence, with context. It was with a sample-barcoded 5' primer and a J-beta primer mix that a second PCR of roughly 6 to 12 cycles was run. Each CDR3 protein gets one entry after TCRdb re-called the 5' RACE reads with MiXCR. This table holds fewer than 1.5 million distinct CDR3 sequences, 42% found once. There were healthy Caucasian individuals from Russia, aged roughly 6 to 90, serving as donors. With 6 bases removed from V and 5 bases from J, the gap between germline ends came to 14 bases. Per the germline V gene, CDR1 is MNHNS and CDR2 is SASEGT. The CDR3 has 14 residues. These data are taken from a study of blood T cells in healthy people across ages. Study information: Capturing about one barcoded beta molecule per two T cells was achieved by template switching.

This clonotype was obtained from a young woman in good health. Sample: blood. The rearrangement uses TRBV6-1 and TRBJ2-1; a weak D match, TRBD2 (6 bases). CDR3 DNA: TGTGCCAGCAGGGACCCCGGGGGTAACAATGAGCAGTTCTTC. This encodes CASRDPGGNNEQFF.